These 8 T cell receptor beta chains were all obtained from the same sample, sequenced in a study of multiple sclerosis patients with progressive multifocal leukoencephalopathy. The sample's time point: time of PML onset. Profiled with immunoSEQ multiplex PCR; TCRdb holds only in-frame clones, not every one. This sample has under 35,000 clones; approximately 88% occur once, and the top ten carry under 6%. The sample in question was PBMCs, obtained from a patient treated with natalizumab. The receptors were sampled from a woman between 35 and 50 years old with progressive multifocal leukoencephalopathy.

About this clone itself: Different DNA sequences within this sample yield the same CDR3. The chain carries TRBV7-3 and TRBJ2-1; 9 nucleotides line up with TRBD1. Unmatched junction bases numbered 3, after V lost 3 bases and J lost 3 bases. The germline V gene has CDR1 SGHTA and CDR2 FQGTGA. The CDR3 is 15 residues long. Written as DNA, the CDR3 is TGTGCCAGCAGCTTCAACAGGGGGCTCTACAATGAGCAGTTCTTC. The encoded protein is CASSFNRGLYNEQFF.

The chain uses TRBV28 and TRBJ2-7, with 8 bases lining up with TRBD2. Germline lookup yields CDR1 MDHEN and CDR2 SYDVKM. The CDR3 sequence is 15 residues long. The trim removed 2 bases at V and 3 bases at J, leaving 6 bases unmatched. CDR3 DNA: TGTGCCAGCAGTTTAACTAGCGGAGGAATCTACGAGCAGTACTTC. Translation gives CASSLTSGGIYEQYF.

This chain connects TRBV5-4 to TRBJ2-6; 10 nucleotides match TRBD1. Germline CDR1 reads SGHNT; CDR2 reads YYREEE (reference sequence). CDR3 length equals 17 residues. V lost 0 bases and J lost 4; bases outside the gene matches: 4. The CDR3 here is CASSLAGQGFGANVLTF. The CDR3 bases are TGTGCCAGCAGCTTGGCGGGACAGGGGTTCGGGGCCAACGTCCTGACTTTC. The full variable domain, in which reference TRBV5-4 and TRBJ2-6 provide the parts outside the CDR3, is ETGVTQSPTHLIKTRGQQVTLRCSSQSGHNTVSWYQQALGQGPQFIFQYYREEENGRGNFPPRFSGLQFPNYSSELNVNALELDDSALYLCASSLAGQGFGANVLTFGAGSRLTVL.

The rearrangement joins TRBV7-2 to TRBJ1-4, with unresolved D. The V gene's germline CDR1 is SGHTA and CDR2 FQGNSA. V was pared by 1 base and J by 4 bases, with 4 bases between. The CDR3 sequence is 13 residues long. The CDR3 nucleotides read TGTGCCAGCAGCTTAGAACTTAATGAAAAACTGTTTTTT. Its protein is CASSLELNEKLFF.

This sequence joins TRBV6-6 and TRBJ2-7; no clear D. This CDR3 has 12 amino acids. Germline lookup yields CDR1 MNHNY and CDR2 SVGAGI (reference sequence). V lost 2 bases and J 5 bases, leaving 7 bases between the germline ends. CDR3: CASSYGGNEQYF. The DNA for the CDR3 is TGTGCCAGCAGTTACGGCGGCAACGAGCAGTACTTC.

This clone was counted once. The gene calls are TRBV9 and TRBJ2-3; unclear D gene. The CDR3 covers 13 residues. Germline V gene data show CDR1 as SGDLS and CDR2 as YYNGEE. Between the trimmed V and J ends, which lost 0 bases and 2 bases, there was a span of 4 bases. CDR3 region: CASSVVVTDTQYF. CDR3 coding DNA: TGTGCCAGCAGCGTAGTGGTCACAGATACGCAGTATTTT.

The chain couples TRBV19 to TRBJ2-2, with D uncertain. Germline V CDR1 and CDR2: LNHDA, SQIVND (reference sequence). The germline V and J ends were trimmed by 10 bases and 7 bases, with 10 bases remaining between them. The CDR3 extends over 11 amino acids. For the CDR3, the DNA is TGTGCCACGTGGTGGGGCGGGGAGCTGTTTTTT. Amino acids: CATWWGGELFF.

This clone showed up just once. This chain uses TRBV30 with TRBJ2-7, with TRBD2 matching 9 bases. Germline assignment: CDR1 GTSNPN and CDR2 SVGIG (reference sequence). This CDR3 is built from 14 residues. The ends lost 3 bases at V and 6 bases at J; junction bases unmatched: 9. The CDR3 reads CAWSSGREGPEQYF. The CDR3 DNA sequence: TGTGCCTGGAGCTCGGGGCGGGAGGGCCCCGAGCAGTACTTC.